This T cell receptor (beta chain) comes out of a study of siplizumab effects on memory and regulatory T cells. Study results and caveats: Poor capture below about 10^-5 frequency left most alloreactive clones unmapped to unstimulated subsets. Greater diversity than memory cells seemed evident in naive T cells, which also appeared to be major alloresponse contributors. Siplizumab significantly lowered the alloreactive sequences that could be traced to unstimulated CD4+ memory cells.

Details on this clone: The target antigen is unknown.

V lost 5 bases and J lost 5; bases outside the gene matches: 8. CDR1 MNHEY and CDR2 SVGAGI come from the germline V gene. This CDR3 region has 14 residues. Assaying covered 85,000 to 100,000 TCR templates per sample. Generated by immunoSEQ multiplex PCR, the TCRdb table keeps only in-frame clones and is missing some. The sample contains around 82,000 clones, roughly 93% of which appear only once. The chain combines TRBV6-5 with TRBJ2-5; 7 bases map to TRBD1. The sequencing sample was made of CD8+ T cells sorted from blood. The source of this sequence is a human donor in good health. The CDR3 reads CASSEGGMGETQYF. CDR3 in DNA: TGTGCCAGCAGTGAAGGGGGCATGGGTGAGACCCAGTACTTC.